These 2 T cell receptor beta chains were all obtained from the same sample, sequenced in a study of neoadjuvant anti-PD-1 for oral cavity cancer (dated by TCRdb to about 2021). The method behind the library was the immunoSEQ multiplex PCR assay. TCRdb limited this immuneACCESS table to in-frame rearrangements with V and J called. A share of clones is missing; checked studies link under half to unresolved V genes, and the rest is unexplained. The sample has around 60,000 clones on record, roughly three quarters of them singletons. Approximately 2.8% of the sample rests with the top ten. This sample's time point label indicates: before neoadjuvant nivolumab. This material consisted of PBMCs, taken before nivolumab (anti-PD-1) treatment. The receptors shown here come from a person between 40 and 85 years old with oral cavity squamous cell carcinoma.

The V call is TRBV7-9, the J call TRBJ1-2; unclear D gene. CDR3 size: 13 residues. V was trimmed by 5 bases and J by 8 bases, leaving 15 bases between them. CDR1 SEHNR and CDR2 FQNEAQ come from the germline V gene (reference sequence). CDR3: CASSPSPAAGYTF. The CDR3 region has the DNA TGTGCCAGCAGCCCCTCGCCAGCAGCGGGCTACACCTTC.

The J gene is TRBJ1-2, the V gene TRBV6-1; no definite D call. Germline V gene sequence: CDR1 MNHNS, CDR2 SASEGT. V lost 3 bases and J lost 5, with 13 bases in between. CDR3 length: 14 residues. DNA of the CDR3: TGTGCCAGCAGTGAGGCAATGGATGGGTATGGCTACACCTTC. Translation: CASSEAMDGYGYTF.